The clone carrying this T cell receptor beta chain appeared a few times. Participant-given clinical history determined each cohort assignment. The method was immunoSEQ multiplex PCR; TCRdb's version includes in-frame clones alone and lacks a portion of them. Among 200,000 to 250,000 clones listed, 75% to 85% were seen once. This CDR3 region has 12 residues. Germline assignment: CDR1 MDHEN and CDR2 SYDVKM. With 11 bases removed from V and 7 bases from J, the gap between germline ends came to 14 bases. This sample is drawn from a study of blood T cell repertoires in COVID-19. Study-level background: Sources were T cells, B-cell-depleted T cells, or PBMCs; the material itself was cDNA or gDNA.

The sample comprised PBMCs or T cells enriched from blood (not recorded which). The source is a woman aged 40-49 years with acute COVID-19. V and J are TRBV28 and TRBJ1-4; the D is unclear. The CDR3 is CAGRDPGEKLFF. The DNA of the CDR3 is TGTGCCGGGAGAGATCCGGGTGAAAAACTGTTTTTT.